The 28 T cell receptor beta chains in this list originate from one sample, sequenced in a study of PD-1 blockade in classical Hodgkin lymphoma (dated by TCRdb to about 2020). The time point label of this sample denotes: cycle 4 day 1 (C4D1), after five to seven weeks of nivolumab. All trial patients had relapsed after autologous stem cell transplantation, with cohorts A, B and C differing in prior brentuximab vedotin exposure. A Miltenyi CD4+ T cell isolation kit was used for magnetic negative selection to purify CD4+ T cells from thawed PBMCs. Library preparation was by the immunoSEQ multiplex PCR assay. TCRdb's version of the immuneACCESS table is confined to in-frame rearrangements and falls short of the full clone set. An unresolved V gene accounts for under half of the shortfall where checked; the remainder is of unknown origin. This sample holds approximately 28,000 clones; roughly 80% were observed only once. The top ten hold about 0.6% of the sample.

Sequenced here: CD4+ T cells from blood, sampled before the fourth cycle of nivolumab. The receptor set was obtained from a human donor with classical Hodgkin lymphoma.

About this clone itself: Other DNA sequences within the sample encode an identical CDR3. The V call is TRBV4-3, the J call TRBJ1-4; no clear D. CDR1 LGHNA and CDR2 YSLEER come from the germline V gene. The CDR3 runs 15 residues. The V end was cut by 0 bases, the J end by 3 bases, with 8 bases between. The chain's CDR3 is CASSQEGRANEKLFF. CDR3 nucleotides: TGCGCCAGCAGCCAAGAGGGCAGAGCTAATGAAAAACTGTTTTTT.

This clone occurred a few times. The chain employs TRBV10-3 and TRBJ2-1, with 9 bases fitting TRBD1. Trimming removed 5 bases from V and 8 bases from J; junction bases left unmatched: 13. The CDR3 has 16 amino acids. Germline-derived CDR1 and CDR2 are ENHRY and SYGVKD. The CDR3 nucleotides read TGTGCCATCAGTTTTCGATCAGACAGGGGGATCGATGAGCAGTTCTTC. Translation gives CAISFRSDRGIDEQFF.

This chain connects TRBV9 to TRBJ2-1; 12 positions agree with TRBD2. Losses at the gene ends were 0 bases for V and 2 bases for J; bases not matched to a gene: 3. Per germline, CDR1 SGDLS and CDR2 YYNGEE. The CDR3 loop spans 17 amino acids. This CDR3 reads CASSVDGLAGTYNEQFF. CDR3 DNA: TGTGCCAGCAGCGTAGACGGACTAGCGGGAACCTACAATGAGCAGTTCTTC. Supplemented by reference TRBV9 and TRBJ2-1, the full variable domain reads DSGVTQTPKHLITATGQRVTLRCSPRSGDLSVYWYQQSLDQGLQFLIQYYNGEERAKGNILERFSAQQFPDLHSELNLSSLELGDSALYFCASSVDGLAGTYNEQFFGPGTRLTVL.

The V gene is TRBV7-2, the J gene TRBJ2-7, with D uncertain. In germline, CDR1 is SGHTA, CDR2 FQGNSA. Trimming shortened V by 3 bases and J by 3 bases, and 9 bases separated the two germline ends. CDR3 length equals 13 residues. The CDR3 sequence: CASSLSLGYEQYF. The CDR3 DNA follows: TGTGCCAGCAGCTTGTCGCTAGGCTACGAGCAGTACTTC.

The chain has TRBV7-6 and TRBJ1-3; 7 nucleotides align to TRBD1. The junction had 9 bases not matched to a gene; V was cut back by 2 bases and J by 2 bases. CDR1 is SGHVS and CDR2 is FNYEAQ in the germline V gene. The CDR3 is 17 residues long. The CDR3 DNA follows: TGTGCCAGCAGCTTAACTCTCGGGACAGACACTGGAAACACCATATATTTT. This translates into CASSLTLGTDTGNTIYF.

Here the CDR3 reads CASSLRTADETQYF. In nucleotides, the CDR3 is TGTGCCAGCAGCTTGAGGACAGCGGATGAGACCCAGTACTTC. This chain uses TRBV7-9 with TRBJ2-5; TRBD1 is a possible D gene (6 bases). Between the trimmed V and J ends, which lost 3 bases and 5 bases, there was a span of 13 bases. The germline V gene encodes CDR1 SEHNR and CDR2 FQNEAQ (reference sequence). This CDR3 region has 14 residues.

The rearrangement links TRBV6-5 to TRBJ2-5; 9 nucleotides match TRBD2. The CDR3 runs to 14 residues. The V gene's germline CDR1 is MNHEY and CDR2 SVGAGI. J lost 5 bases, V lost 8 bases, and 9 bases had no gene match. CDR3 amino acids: CASLAGGPGETQYF. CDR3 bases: TGTGCCAGCCTGGCGGGGGGGCCGGGTGAGACCCAGTACTTC.

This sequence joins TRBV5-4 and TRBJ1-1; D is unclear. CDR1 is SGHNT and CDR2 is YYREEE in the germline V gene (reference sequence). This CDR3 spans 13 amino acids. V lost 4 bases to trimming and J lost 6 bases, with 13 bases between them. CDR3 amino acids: CASSPGSWAEAFF. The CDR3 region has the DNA TGTGCCAGCAGCCCCGGCAGTTGGGCTGAAGCTTTCTTT.

CDR3 sequence (DNA): TGTGCCAGCAGCTGGGGACAGGGGAGAGAGACCCAGTACTTC. Its translation: CASSWGQGRETQYF. The chain joins TRBV5-5 to TRBJ2-5; the match to TRBD1 covers 10 bases. This CDR3 contains 14 residues. The J segment lost 4 bases and the V segment lost 3 bases, leaving 3 bases of the junction unmatched. Per the germline V gene, CDR1 is SGHKS and CDR2 is YYEKEE (reference sequence). Full variable domain (rest looked up from reference TRBV5-5 and TRBJ2-5): DAGVTQSPTHLIKTRGQQVTLRCSPISGHKSVSWYQQVLGQGPQFIFQYYEKEERGRGNFPDRFSARQFPNYSSELNVNALLLGDSALYLCASSWGQGRETQYFGPGTRLLVL.

In DNA, the CDR3 is TGTGCCAGCAGCCGGGGACAGGACACCGGGGAGCTGTTTTTT. It encodes CASSRGQDTGELFF. V is TRBV6-5 and J is TRBJ2-2; 8 bases line up with TRBD1. The CDR3 extends over 14 amino acids. From germline, CDR1 is MNHEY and CDR2 SVGAGI. V was clipped by 6 bases and J by 3 bases; unmatched bases: 3.

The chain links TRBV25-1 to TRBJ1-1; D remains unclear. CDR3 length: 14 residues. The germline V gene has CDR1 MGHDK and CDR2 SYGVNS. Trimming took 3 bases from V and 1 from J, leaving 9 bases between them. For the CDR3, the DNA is TGTGCCAGCAGTGATATGGGAGCGAACACTGAAGCTTTCTTT. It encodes CASSDMGANTEAFF.

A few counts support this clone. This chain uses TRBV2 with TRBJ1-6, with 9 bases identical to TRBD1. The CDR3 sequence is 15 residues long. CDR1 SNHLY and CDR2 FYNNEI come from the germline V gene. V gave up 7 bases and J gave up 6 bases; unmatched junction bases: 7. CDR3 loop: CASKEATGGNSPLHF. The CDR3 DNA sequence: TGTGCCAGCAAGGAGGCGACAGGGGGTAATTCACCCCTCCACTTT.

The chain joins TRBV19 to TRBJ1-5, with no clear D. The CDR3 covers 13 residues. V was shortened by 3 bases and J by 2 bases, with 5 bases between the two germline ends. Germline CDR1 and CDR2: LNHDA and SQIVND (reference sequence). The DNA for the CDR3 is TGTGCCAGTAGTATGCAGGGCAATCAGCCCCAGCATTTT. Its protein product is CASSMQGNQPQHF.

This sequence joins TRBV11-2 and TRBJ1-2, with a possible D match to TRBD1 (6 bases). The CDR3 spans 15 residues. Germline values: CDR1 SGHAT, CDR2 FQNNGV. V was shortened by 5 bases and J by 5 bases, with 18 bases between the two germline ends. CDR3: CASSPGQSLSYGYTF. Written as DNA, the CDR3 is TGTGCCAGCAGCCCCGGACAGAGTTTATCATATGGCTACACCTTC.

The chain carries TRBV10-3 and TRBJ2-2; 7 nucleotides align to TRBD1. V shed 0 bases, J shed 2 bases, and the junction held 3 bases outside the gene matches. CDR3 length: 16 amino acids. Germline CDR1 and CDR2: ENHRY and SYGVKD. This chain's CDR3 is CAISESGTANTGELFF. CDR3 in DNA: TGTGCCATCAGTGAGTCTGGGACAGCTAACACCGGGGAGCTGTTTTTT.

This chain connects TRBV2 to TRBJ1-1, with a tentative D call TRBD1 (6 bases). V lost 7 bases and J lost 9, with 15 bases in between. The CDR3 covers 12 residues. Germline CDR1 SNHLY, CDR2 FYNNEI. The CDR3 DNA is TGTGCCAGCAATGCCAACAGGGAGCAAGCTTTCTTT. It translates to CASNANREQAFF. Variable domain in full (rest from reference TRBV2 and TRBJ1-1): EPEVTQTPSHQVTQMGQEVILRCVPISNHLYFYWYRQILGQKVEFLVSFYNNEISEKSEIFDDQFSVERPDGSNFTLKIRSTKLEDSAMYFCASNANREQAFFGQGTRLTVV.

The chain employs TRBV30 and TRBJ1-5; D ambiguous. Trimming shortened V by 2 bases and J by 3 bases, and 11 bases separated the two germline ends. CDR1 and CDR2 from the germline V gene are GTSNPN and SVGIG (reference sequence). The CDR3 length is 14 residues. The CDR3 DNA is TGTGCCTGGAGTCCTCCAAACCTCAATCAGCCCCAGCATTTT. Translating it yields CAWSPPNLNQPQHF.

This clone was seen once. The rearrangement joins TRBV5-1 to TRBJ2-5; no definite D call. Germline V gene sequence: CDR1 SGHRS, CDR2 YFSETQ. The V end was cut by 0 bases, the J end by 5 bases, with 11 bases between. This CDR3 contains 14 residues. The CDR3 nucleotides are TGCGCCAGCAGCTTGGCCATCGTGAGGGAGACCCAGTACTTC. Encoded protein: CASSLAIVRETQYF.

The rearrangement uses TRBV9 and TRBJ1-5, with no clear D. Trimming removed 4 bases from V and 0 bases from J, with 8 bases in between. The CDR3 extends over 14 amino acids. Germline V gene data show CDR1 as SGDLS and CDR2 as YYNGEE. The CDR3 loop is CASSTEVSNQPQHF. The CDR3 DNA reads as TGTGCCAGCAGCACCGAGGTTAGCAATCAGCCCCAGCATTTT. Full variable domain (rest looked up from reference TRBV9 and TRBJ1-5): DSGVTQTPKHLITATGQRVTLRCSPRSGDLSVYWYQQSLDQGLQFLIQYYNGEERAKGNILERFSAQQFPDLHSELNLSSLELGDSALYFCASSTEVSNQPQHFGDGTRLSIL.

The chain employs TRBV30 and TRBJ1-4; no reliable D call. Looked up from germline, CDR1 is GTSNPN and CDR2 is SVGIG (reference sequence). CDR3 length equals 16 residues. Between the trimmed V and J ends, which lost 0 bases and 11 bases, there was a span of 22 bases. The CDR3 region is CAWSVIRGRIHYKLFF. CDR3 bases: TGTGCCTGGAGTGTCATACGAGGCCGCATACACTATAAACTGTTTTTT. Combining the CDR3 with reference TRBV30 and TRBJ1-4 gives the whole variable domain SQTIHQWPATLVQPVGSPLSLECTVEGTSNPNLYWYRQAAGRGLQLLFYSVGIGQISSEVPQNLSASRPQDRQFILSSKKLLLSDSGFYLCAWSVIRGRIHYKLFFGSGTQLSVL.

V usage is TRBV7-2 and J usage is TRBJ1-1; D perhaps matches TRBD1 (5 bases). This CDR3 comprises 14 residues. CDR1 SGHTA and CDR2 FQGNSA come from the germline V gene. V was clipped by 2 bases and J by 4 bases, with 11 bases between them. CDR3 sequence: CASSLIGTGTEAFF. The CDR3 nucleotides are TGTGCCAGCAGCTTAATCGGGACGGGCACTGAAGCTTTCTTT.

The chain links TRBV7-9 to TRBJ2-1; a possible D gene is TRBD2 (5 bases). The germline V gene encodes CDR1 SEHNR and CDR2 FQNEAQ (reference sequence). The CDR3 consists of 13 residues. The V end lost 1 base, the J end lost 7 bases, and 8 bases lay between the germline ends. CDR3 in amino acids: CASSLEAENEQFF. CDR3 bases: TGTGCCAGCAGCTTAGAAGCGGAGAATGAGCAGTTCTTC.

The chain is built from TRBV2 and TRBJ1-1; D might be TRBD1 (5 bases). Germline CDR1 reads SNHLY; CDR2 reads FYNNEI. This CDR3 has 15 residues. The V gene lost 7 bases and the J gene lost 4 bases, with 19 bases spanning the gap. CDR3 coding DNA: TGTGCCAGCACCGTGGAACAGTTAAGGGGCACTGAAGCTTTCTTT. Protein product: CASTVEQLRGTEAFF.

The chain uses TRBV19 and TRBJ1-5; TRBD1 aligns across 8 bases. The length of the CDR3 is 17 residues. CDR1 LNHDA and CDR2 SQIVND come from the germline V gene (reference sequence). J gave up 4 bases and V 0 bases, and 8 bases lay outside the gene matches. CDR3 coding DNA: TGTGCCAGTAGTATAGATAGGACAGGGAACCGAAATCAGCCCCAGCATTTT. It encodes CASSIDRTGNRNQPQHF.

This CDR3 reads CASSLEGQSNTEAFF. The CDR3 bases are TGTGCCAGCAGCTTGGAGGGACAATCGAACACTGAAGCTTTCTTT. The chain couples TRBV5-8 to TRBJ1-1; D possibly corresponds to TRBD1 (6 bases). The CDR3 consists of 15 residues. V lost 0 bases and J 1 base, leaving 10 bases between the germline ends. Germline loops: CDR1 SGHTS, CDR2 YDEGEE.

The CDR3 nucleotides read TGTGCCAGCAGCTTAGGCGTCGCGGGGCACGGATCCGGGGAGCTGTTTTTT. This sequence encodes CASSLGVAGHGSGELFF. The chain recombines TRBV7-8 with TRBJ2-2; weak D call: TRBD2 (6 bases). The V end lost 1 base, the J end lost 6 bases, and 18 bases lay between the germline ends. The CDR3 runs 17 residues. CDR1 is SGHVS and CDR2 is FQNEAQ in the germline V gene.

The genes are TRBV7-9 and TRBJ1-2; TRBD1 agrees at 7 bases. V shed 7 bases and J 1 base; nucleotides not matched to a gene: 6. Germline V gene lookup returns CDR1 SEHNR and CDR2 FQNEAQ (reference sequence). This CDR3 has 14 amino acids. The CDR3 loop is CASTETGLNYGYTF. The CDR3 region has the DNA TGTGCCAGCACGGAGACAGGGCTTAACTATGGCTACACCTTC. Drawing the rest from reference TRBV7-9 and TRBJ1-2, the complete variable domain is DTGVSQNPRHKITKRGQNVTFRCDPISEHNRLYWYRQTLGQGPEFLTYFQNEAQLEKSRLLSDRFSAERPKGSFSTLEIQRTEQGDSAMYLCASTETGLNYGYTFGSGTRLTVV.

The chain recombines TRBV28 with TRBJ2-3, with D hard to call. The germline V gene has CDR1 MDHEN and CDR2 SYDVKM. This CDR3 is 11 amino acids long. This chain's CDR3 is CATMSTDTQYF. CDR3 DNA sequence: TGTGCTACGATGAGCACAGATACGCAGTATTTT.